This is a list of T cell receptor beta chains from one sample in a study of early T cells in non-severe SARS-CoV-2 infection. TCRdb ran MiXCR on the 5' RACE reads and lists one entry per CDR3 protein. The sample records 15,000 to 20,000 distinct CDR3 sequences, about 5.5% being singletons. The sequenced sample was whole blood. The source of these receptors is an adult who was a healthcare worker with PCR-confirmed SARS-CoV-2 infection or an uninfected control (not recorded which). CDR3s include the opening cysteine and the closing phenylalanine or tryptophan. D genes are given only for firm matches. For some rows the clone size is stated as once, few or many, or as a class when expanded; others skip it.

d_gene,v_gene,j_gene,abundance,CDR3nt,CDR3aa
-,TRBV5-6,TRBJ2-5,few,TGTGCCAGCAGCTTCTATCATCAAGAGACCCAGTACTTC,CASSFYHQETQYF
-,TRBV19,TRBJ2-1,medium-sized,TGTGCCAGTACCCCAAAAGGTTGGCTATACTCCTACAATGAGCAGTTCTTC,CASTPKGWLYSYNEQFF
TRBD2,TRBV7-6,TRBJ2-1,many,TGTGCCAGCAGCTCCAACGTAGGTATAACTAGCGGTTCCAATGAGCAGTTCTTC,CASSSNVGITSGSNEQFF
-,TRBV14,TRBJ2-1,few,TGTGCCAGCAGCTTGGTCGAGGGAACCTCCTTCTTCAATGAGCAGTTCTTC,CASSLVEGTSFFNEQFF
-,TRBV6-5,TRBJ2-3,medium-sized,TGTGCCAGCAGTTACTCGACCGTCAGAGATACGCAGTATTTT,CASSYSTVRDTQYF
-,TRBV7-3,TRBJ2-3,many,TGTGCCAGCAGCCCCCTCGGCGGGTACACAGATACGCAGTATTTT,CASSPLGGYTDTQYF
TRBD1,TRBV20-1,TRBJ1-1,many,TGCAGTGCTAGAGATCCTGGACAGGGCGGGAAAGCTTTCTTT,CSARDPGQGGKAFF
TRBD2,TRBV9,TRBJ2-7,many,TGTGCCAGCAGCGTAGACGGGAGGGCCCATTACGAGCAGTACTTC,CASSVDGRAHYEQYF
TRBD1,TRBV6-5,TRBJ1-4,-,TGTGCCAGCAGTACCCAGGGGGGCCGGAGGAGGAATGAAAAACTGTTTTTT,CASSTQGGRRRNEKLFF
TRBD2,TRBV6-5,TRBJ2-7,medium-sized,TGTGCCAGCAGTTACCCACTAACTAGCGGGAAGGTTGAGCAGTACTTC,CASSYPLTSGKVEQYF
-,TRBV5-1,TRBJ2-1,few,TGCGCCAGCAGCGGGGGGCGGGGCGCCTTACTCAATGAGCAGTTCTTC,CASSGGRGALLNEQFF
-,TRBV6-4,TRBJ1-1,many,TGTGCCAGCAGTGACGCACAGAACACTGAAGCTTTCTTT,CASSDAQNTEAFF
TRBD2,TRBV9,TRBJ2-3,-,TGTGCCAGCAGCCACGGGACTAGCGGAGGGCAGTATTTT,CASSHGTSGGQYF
-,TRBV4-1,TRBJ2-6,medium-sized,TGCGCCAGCAGCCAAGATGGGAACTCTGGGGCCAACGTCCTGACTTTC,CASSQDGNSGANVLTF
TRBD2,TRBV28,TRBJ2-1,many,TGTGCCAGCACCAGGACTAGCTTAGGGGGCAATGAGCAGTTCTTC,CASTRTSLGGNEQFF
-,TRBV20-1,TRBJ2-1,many,TGCAGTGCTTTAGCGACGAGCTCCTACAATGAGCAGTTCTTC,CSALATSSYNEQFF
-,TRBV4-2,TRBJ2-1,medium-sized,TGTGCCAGCAGCCAAGCCGCGGGGACCTACAATGAGCAGTTCTTC,CASSQAAGTYNEQFF
TRBD2,TRBV15,TRBJ2-1,-,TGTGCCACCAGCGAAGTCGGGGGAGGGCACAATGAGCAGTTCTTC,CATSEVGGGHNEQFF
-,TRBV6-6,TRBJ2-1,few,TGTGCCAGCAGTTACGACAAGGGTTACAATGAGCAGTTCTTC,CASSYDKGYNEQFF
TRBD1,TRBV6-5,TRBJ1-4,few,TGTGCCAGCAGAAAGCAGGGGGCAAGGGAAAAACTGTTTTTT,CASRKQGAREKLFF
TRBD1,TRBV4-2,TRBJ2-1,many,TGTGCCAGCAGCCAAGGTGACAGGGTAAGGAACAATGAGCAGTTCTTC,CASSQGDRVRNNEQFF
TRBD1,TRBV10-3,TRBJ2-1,medium-sized,TGTGCCATCAGACCCGACAGGGGGGGGCGCGGACTAACCTACAATGAGCAGTTCTTC,CAIRPDRGGRGLTYNEQFF
TRBD2,TRBV6-2/TRBV6-3,TRBJ2-1,-,TGTGCCAGCCACTTAGCGGGAAGGGGCTATGAGCAGTTCTTC,CASHLAGRGYEQFF
TRBD1,TRBV6-6,TRBJ2-1,many,TGTGCCAGCAGCCCGCGACAGGGACGCTACAATGAGCAGTTCTTC,CASSPRQGRYNEQFF
-,TRBV28,TRBJ2-7,many,TGTGCCAGCAGTGTCGCCTACGAGCAGTACTTC,CASSVAYEQYF
-,TRBV5-1,TRBJ2-6,many,TGCGCCAGCAGCGGTTACAACTCTGGGGCCAACGTCCTGACTTTC,CASSGYNSGANVLTF
TRBD2,TRBV13,TRBJ2-1,many,TGTGCCAGCAGCTATAGCGGGACGAGCTCCTACAATGAGCAGTTCTTC,CASSYSGTSSYNEQFF
-,TRBV19,TRBJ2-1,-,TGTGCCAGTAGTATTCTCCGGCTGGGACACAATGAGCAGTTCTTC,CASSILRLGHNEQFF
-,TRBV7-2,TRBJ2-1,many,TGTGCCAGCAGCTTAGGGTCCGTGGGGCACAATGAGCAGTTCTTC,CASSLGSVGHNEQFF
-,TRBV18,TRBJ1-5,many,TGTGCCAGCTCACCTGGCAGGTGGGGCAATCAGCCCCAGCATTTT,CASSPGRWGNQPQHF
-,TRBV6-6,TRBJ2-5,many,TGTGCCAGCAGGGCGGTGGGGCAAGAGACCCAGTACTTC,CASRAVGQETQYF
-,TRBV7-2,TRBJ1-3,many,TGTGCCAGCAGCTTAGGGGGGGACGGAGGAAACACCATATATTTT,CASSLGGDGGNTIYF
TRBD2,TRBV7-2,TRBJ2-3,medium-sized,TGTGCCAGCAGCTTCCTGACTAGCGGAGATACGCAGTATTTT,CASSFLTSGDTQYF
TRBD2,TRBV4-3,TRBJ2-5,-,TGCGCCAGCAGCCAGGGACTACTCCCCCAAGAGACCCAGTACTTC,CASSQGLLPQETQYF
-,TRBV6-1,TRBJ2-3,few,TGTGCCAGCAGTGAACAGGGAGATGAAGATACGCAGTATTTT,CASSEQGDEDTQYF
TRBD2,TRBV13,TRBJ2-1,few,TGTGCCAGCAGCTCGCCGACTAGCGGGAGGGTGTATGAGCAGTTCTTC,CASSSPTSGRVYEQFF
-,TRBV20-1,TRBJ2-1,many,TGCAGTGCGCTGACAAGAGACTACAATGAGCAGTTCTTC,CSALTRDYNEQFF
TRBD2,TRBV28,TRBJ2-5,-,TGTGCCAGCAGTGTAACTAGCGGAAGGCTGGGAGAGACCCAGTACTTC,CASSVTSGRLGETQYF
-,TRBV7-2,TRBJ1-3,many,TGTGCCAGCAGCTCCCCGGACGGACGAGCAACTGGAAACACCATATATTTT,CASSSPDGRATGNTIYF
TRBD1,TRBV7-9,TRBJ1-2,-,TGTGCCAGCAGCCCCTCTGCAGGGGGCTATGGCTACACCTTC,CASSPSAGGYGYTF
TRBD2,TRBV14,TRBJ2-1,many,TGTGCCAGCAGCCAAGTAGCGGGAGCTTACAATGAGCAGTTCTTC,CASSQVAGAYNEQFF
-,TRBV27,TRBJ2-3,-,TGTGCCAGCAGTTTATCAGGGACTAGCACAGATACGCAGTATTTT,CASSLSGTSTDTQYF
-,TRBV29-1,TRBJ1-3,many,TGCAGGCTCAGGGCCGCCTCTGGAAACACCATATATTTT,CRLRAASGNTIYF
TRBD2,TRBV7-2,TRBJ2-1,-,TGTGCCAGCAGCCTAGAACTAGCGGGAGTCCGGAATGAGCAGTTCTTC,CASSLELAGVRNEQFF
-,TRBV27,TRBJ2-1,-,TGTGCCAGCAAGACGCGGGCGAAATCACCTAATGAGCAGTTCTTC,CASKTRAKSPNEQFF
-,TRBV12-3/TRBV12-4,TRBJ1-6,many,TGTGCCAGTCGGGGAGATCATAATTCACCCCTCCACTTT,CASRGDHNSPLHF
TRBD2,TRBV12-3/TRBV12-4,TRBJ2-5,medium-sized,TGTGCCAGCAGTTTAACTAGCGGGAGAGAGACCCAGTACTTC,CASSLTSGRETQYF
-,TRBV18,TRBJ1-2,many,TGTGCCAGCTCACCGAACAGGGATTTTGGCTACACCTTC,CASSPNRDFGYTF
TRBD1,TRBV6-6,TRBJ1-2,-,TGTGCCAGCAGTCGGACAGGCAACTATGGCTACACCTTC,CASSRTGNYGYTF
-,TRBV5-1,TRBJ2-3,many,TGCGCCAGCAGCTGGGAGCGCGACCAGGGAATAATCGCGCAGTATTTT,CASSWERDQGIIAQYF
-,TRBV18,TRBJ2-6,many,TGTGCCAGCTCACAGACAGGCCTCTCTGGGGCCAACGTCCTGACTTTC,CASSQTGLSGANVLTF